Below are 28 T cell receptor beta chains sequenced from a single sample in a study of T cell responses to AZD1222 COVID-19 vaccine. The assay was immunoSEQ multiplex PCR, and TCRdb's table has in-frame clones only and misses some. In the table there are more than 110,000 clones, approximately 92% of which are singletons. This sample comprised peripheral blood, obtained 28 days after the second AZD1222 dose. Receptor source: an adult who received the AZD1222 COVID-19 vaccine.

The CDR3 region has the DNA TGTGCCAGCAGTGAAGTGCCTGCTTCACGGGAGACCCAGTACTTC. It translates to CASSEVPASRETQYF. This chain links TRBV6-1 with TRBJ2-5, with D uncertain. Looked up from germline, CDR1 is MNHNS and CDR2 is SASEGT. This CDR3 region has 15 residues. V lost 1 base and J lost 5, with 14 bases in between.

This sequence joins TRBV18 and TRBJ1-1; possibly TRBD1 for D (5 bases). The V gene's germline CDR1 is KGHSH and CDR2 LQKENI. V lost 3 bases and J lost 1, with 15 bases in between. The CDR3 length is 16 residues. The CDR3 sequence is CASSPWQGAANTEAFF. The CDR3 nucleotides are TGTGCCAGCTCACCCTGGCAGGGAGCAGCGAACACTGAAGCTTTCTTT.

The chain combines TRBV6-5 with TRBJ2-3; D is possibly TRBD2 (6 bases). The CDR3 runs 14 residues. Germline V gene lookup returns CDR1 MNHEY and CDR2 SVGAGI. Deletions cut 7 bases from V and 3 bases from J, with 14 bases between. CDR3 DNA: TGTGCCAGCACCCCGGCGGGAAGGACAGATACGCAGTATTTT. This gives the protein CASTPAGRTDTQYF.

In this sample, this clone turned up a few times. CDR3 amino acids: CASSYGRGGRAFF. The CDR3 region has the DNA TGTGCCAGCAGTTACGGCAGGGGAGGAAGAGCTTTCTTT. This rearrangement joins TRBV6-5 to TRBJ1-1; a weak D match, TRBD1 (6 bases). This CDR3 is built from 13 residues. V shed 2 bases and J shed 10 bases, with 14 bases lying between them. CDR1 is MNHEY and CDR2 is SVGAGI in the germline V gene.

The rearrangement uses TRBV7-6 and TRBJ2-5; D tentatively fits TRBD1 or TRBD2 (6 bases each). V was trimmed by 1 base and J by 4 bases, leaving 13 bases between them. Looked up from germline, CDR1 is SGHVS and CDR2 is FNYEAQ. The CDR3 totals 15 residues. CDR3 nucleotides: TGTGCCAGCAGCTTAGTATACCGGGGGCCAGAGACCCAGTACTTC. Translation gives CASSLVYRGPETQYF.

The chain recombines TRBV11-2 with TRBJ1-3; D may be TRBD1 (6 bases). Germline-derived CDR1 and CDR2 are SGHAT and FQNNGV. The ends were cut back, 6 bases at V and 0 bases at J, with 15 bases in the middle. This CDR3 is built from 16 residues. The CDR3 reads CASRPRDTGSGNTIYF. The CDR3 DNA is TGTGCCAGCAGGCCCCGGGACACCGGCTCTGGAAACACCATATATTTT.

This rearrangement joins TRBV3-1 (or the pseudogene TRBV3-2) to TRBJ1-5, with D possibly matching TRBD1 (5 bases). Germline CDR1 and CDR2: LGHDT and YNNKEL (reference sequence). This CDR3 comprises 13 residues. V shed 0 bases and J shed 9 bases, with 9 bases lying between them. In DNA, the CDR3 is TGTGCCAGCAGCCAAGACTTCGGGGGGCCCCAGCATTTT. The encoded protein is CASSQDFGGPQHF.

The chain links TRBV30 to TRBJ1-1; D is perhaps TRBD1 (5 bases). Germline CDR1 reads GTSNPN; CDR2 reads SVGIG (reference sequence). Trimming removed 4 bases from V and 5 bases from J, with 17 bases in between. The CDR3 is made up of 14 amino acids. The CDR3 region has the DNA TGTGCCTGGACCAACACGGTACGGGGGACTGAAGCTTTCTTT. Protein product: CAWTNTVRGTEAFF. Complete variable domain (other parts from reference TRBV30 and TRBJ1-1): SQTIHQWPATLVQPVGSPLSLECTVEGTSNPNLYWYRQAAGRGLQLLFYSVGIGQISSEVPQNLSASRPQDRQFILSSKKLLLSDSGFYLCAWTNTVRGTEAFFGQGTRLTVV.

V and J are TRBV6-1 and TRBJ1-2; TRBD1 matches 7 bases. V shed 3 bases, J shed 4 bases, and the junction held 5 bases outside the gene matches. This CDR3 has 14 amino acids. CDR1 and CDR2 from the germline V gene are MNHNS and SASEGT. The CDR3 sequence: CASSEGTASYGYTF. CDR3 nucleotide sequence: TGTGCCAGCAGTGAGGGGACAGCGAGCTATGGCTACACCTTC.

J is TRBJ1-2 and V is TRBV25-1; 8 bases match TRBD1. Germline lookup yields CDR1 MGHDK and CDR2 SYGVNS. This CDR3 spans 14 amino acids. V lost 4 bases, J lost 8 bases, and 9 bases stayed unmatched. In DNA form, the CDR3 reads TGTGCCAGCAGTGCCGGGACAGGCAGGAGCGGCTACACCTTC. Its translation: CASSAGTGRSGYTF.

CDR3: CASSGSNQPQHF. The CDR3 nucleotides read TGTGCCAGCTCCGGTAGCAATCAGCCCCAGCATTTT. The chain couples TRBV12-3 or TRBV12-4 to TRBJ1-5, with no clear D. The CDR3 consists of 12 residues. V lost 8 bases to trimming and J lost 0 bases, with 5 bases between them.

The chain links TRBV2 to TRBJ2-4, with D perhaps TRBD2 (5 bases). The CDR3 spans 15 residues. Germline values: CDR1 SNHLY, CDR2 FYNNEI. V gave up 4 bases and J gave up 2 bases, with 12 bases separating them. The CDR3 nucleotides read TGTGCCAGCAGTGGCCCGGGGTCAACCAAAAACATTCAGTACTTC. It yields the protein CASSGPGSTKNIQYF.

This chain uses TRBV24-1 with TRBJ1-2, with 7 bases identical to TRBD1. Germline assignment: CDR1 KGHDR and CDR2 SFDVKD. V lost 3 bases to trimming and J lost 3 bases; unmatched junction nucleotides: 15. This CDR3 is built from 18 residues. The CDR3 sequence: CATSDASGTAGADYGYTF. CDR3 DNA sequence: TGTGCCACCAGTGATGCGTCCGGGACAGCGGGGGCGGACTATGGCTACACCTTC.

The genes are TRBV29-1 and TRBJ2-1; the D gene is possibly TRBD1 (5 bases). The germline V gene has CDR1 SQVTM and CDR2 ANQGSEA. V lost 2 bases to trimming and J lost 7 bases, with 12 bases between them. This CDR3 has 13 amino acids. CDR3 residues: CSVERYRGNEQFF. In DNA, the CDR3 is TGCAGCGTTGAAAGATATAGGGGAAATGAGCAGTTCTTC.

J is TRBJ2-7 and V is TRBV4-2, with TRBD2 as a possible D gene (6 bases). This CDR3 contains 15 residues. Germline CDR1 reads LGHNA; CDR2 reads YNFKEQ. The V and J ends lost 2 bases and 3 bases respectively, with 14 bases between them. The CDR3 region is CASSQNAGLYYEQYF. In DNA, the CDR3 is TGTGCCAGCAGCCAAAATGCGGGACTCTACTACGAGCAGTACTTC.

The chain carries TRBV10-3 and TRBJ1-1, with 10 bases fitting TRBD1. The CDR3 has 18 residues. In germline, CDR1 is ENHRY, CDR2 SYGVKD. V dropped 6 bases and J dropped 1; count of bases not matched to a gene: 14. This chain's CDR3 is CAIRIQGTGALGNTEAFF. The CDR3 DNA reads TGTGCCATCAGGATTCAGGGGACAGGGGCCCTTGGGAACACTGAAGCTTTCTTT.

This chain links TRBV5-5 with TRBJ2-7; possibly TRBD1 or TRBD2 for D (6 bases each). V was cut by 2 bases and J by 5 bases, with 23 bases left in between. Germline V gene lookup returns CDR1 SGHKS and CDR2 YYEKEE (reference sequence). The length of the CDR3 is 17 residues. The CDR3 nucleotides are TGTGCCAGCAGCTTCTCGGGGGCTGGGGTTAAAGGCCACGAGCAGTACTTC. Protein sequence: CASSFSGAGVKGHEQYF.

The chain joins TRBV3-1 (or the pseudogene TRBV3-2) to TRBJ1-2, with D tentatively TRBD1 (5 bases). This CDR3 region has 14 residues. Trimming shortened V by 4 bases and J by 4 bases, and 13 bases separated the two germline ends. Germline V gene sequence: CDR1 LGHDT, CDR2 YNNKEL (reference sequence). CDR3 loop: CASSPSGDSYGYTF. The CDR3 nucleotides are TGTGCCAGCAGCCCCTCGGGGGATAGCTATGGCTACACCTTC.

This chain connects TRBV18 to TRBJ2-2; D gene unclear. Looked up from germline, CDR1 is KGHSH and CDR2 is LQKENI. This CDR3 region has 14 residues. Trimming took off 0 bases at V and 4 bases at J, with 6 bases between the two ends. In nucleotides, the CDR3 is TGTGCCAGCTCACCACCTTACGTCACCGGGGAGCTGTTTTTT. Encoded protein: CASSPPYVTGELFF.

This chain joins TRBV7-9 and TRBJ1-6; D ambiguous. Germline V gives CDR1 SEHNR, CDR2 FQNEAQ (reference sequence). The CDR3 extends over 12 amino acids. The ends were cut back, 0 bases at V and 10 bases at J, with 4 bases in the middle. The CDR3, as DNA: TGTGCCAGCAGCTTAGCGGGGTCACCCCTCCACTTT. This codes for CASSLAGSPLHF.

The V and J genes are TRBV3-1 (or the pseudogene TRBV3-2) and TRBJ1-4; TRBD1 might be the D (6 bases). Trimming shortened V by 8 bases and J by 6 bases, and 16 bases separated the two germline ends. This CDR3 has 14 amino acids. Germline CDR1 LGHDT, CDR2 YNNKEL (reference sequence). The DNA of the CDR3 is TGTGCCAGCCGCGGTTCAGGGGATTATGAAAAACTGTTTTTT. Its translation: CASRGSGDYEKLFF.

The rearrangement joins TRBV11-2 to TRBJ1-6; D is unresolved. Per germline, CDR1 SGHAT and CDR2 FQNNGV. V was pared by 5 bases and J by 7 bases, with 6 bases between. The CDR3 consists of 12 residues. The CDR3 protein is CASSLRNSPLHF. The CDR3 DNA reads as TGTGCCAGCAGCCTACGGAATTCACCCCTCCACTTT.

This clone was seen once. Here the CDR3 reads CASSLTTEAFF. The DNA of the CDR3 is TGTGCCAGCAGCTTAACCACTGAAGCTTTCTTT. The V and J genes are TRBV7-8 and TRBJ1-1; D gene uncertain. Trimming shortened V by 2 bases and J by 4 bases, and 2 bases separated the two germline ends. The CDR3 spans 11 residues. Per germline, CDR1 SGHVS and CDR2 FQNEAQ.

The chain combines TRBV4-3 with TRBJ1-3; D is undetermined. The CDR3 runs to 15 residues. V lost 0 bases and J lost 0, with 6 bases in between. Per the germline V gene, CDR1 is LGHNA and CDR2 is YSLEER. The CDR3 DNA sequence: TGCGCCAGCAGCCAAGAACCCCGCTCTGGAAACACCATATATTTT. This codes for CASSQEPRSGNTIYF.

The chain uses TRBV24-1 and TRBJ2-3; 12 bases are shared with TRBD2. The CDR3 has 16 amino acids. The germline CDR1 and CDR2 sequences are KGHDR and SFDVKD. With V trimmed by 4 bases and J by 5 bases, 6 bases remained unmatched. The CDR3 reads CATSEASGRALDTQYF. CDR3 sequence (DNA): TGTGCCACCAGTGAGGCTAGCGGGAGGGCCTTAGATACGCAGTATTTT.

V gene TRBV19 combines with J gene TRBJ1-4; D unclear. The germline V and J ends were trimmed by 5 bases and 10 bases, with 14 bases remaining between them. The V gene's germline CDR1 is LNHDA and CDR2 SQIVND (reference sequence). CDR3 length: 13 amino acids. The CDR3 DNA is TGTGCCAGTAGTGCCCGGGAGGGAGCAAAACTGTTTTTT. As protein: CASSAREGAKLFF.

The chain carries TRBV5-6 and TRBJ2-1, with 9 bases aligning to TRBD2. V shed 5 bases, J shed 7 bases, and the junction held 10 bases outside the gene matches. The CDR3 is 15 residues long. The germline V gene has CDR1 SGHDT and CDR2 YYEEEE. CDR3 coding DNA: TGTGCCAGCAGAGAAGGAGCGGGAGGCCCAAATGAGCAGTTCTTC. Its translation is CASREGAGGPNEQFF.

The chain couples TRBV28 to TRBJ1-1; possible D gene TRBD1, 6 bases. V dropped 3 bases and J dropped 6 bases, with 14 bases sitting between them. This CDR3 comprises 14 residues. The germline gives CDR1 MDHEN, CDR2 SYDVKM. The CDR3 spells CASSLRGMRSEAFF. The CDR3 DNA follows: TGTGCCAGCAGTTTGAGGGGGATGAGGTCTGAAGCTTTCTTT.